This TCR beta chain appears in the sequencing data of a study of T cell responses to AZD1222 COVID-19 vaccine. Study-wide points: Researchers report vaccine-associated CD4 TCRs spanning spike, with dominance at 160-218 and 743-854.

Data came from immunoSEQ multiplex PCR; TCRdb stores just in-frame clones and leaves some out. The sample has roughly 110,000 clones, around 90% seen once. Note on this clone: Antigen specificity is unknown.

Germline CDR1 SGHAT, CDR2 FQNNGV. This CDR3 region has 16 residues. After removal of 3 bases from V and 3 bases from J, the junction contained 6 bases not matched to a gene. The chain couples TRBV11-2 to TRBJ2-1, with TRBD1 matching over 9 bases. The sequencing here drew on peripheral blood, taken 28 days after the second AZD1222 dose. The TCR sequence derives from an adult who received the AZD1222 COVID-19 vaccine. The CDR3 is CASSFSTGGDYNEQFF. In nucleotides, the CDR3 is TGTGCCAGCAGCTTCTCGACAGGGGGGGACTACAATGAGCAGTTCTTC.